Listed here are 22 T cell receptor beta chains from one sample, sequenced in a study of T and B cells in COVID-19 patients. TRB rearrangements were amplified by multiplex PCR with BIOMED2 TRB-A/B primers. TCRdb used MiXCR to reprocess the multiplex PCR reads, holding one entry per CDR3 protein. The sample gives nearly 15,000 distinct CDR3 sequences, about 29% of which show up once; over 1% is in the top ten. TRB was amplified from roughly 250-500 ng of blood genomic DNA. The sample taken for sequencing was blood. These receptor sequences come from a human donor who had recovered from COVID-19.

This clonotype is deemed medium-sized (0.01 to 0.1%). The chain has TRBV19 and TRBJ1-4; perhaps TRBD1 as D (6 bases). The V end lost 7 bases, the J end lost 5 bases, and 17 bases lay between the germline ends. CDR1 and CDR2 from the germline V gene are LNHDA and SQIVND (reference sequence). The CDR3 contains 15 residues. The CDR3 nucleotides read TGTGCCAGTACCAACGACAGAGGGGGGAATGAAAAACTGTTTTTT. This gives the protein CASTNDRGGNEKLFF.

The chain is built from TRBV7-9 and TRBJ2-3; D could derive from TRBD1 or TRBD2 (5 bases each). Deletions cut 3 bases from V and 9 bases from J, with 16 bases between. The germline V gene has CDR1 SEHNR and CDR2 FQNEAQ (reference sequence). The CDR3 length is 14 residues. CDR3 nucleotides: TGTGCCAGCAGCTTTAGCGACAGAACCCCGACGCAGTATTTT. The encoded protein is CASSFSDRTPTQYF.

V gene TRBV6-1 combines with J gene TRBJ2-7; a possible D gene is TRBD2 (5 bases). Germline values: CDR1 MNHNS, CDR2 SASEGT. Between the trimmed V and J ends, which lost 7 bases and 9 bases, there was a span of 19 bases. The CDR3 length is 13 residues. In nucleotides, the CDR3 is TGTGCCAGCAATGAGAGAGGGTCTCTGGCGCAGTACTTC. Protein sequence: CASNERGSLAQYF.

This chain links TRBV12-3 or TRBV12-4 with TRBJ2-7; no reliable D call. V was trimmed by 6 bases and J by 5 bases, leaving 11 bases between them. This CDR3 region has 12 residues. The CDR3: CASSPTSDEQYF. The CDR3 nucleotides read TGTGCCAGCAGCCCTACATCGGACGAGCAGTACTTC.

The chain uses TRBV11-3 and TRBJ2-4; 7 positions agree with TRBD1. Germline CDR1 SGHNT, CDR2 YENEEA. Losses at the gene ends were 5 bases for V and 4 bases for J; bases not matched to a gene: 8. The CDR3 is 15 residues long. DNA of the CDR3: TGTGCCAGCAGCGTACCGGGACAGATGAAAAACATTCAGTACTTC. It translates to CASSVPGQMKNIQYF.

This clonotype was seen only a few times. The DNA for the CDR3 is TGTGCCAGCAGTTACGAGACAGACCGGTATGGCTACACCTTC. Translated: CASSYETDRYGYTF. The chain has TRBV6-2 or TRBV6-3 and TRBJ1-2; perhaps TRBD1 as D (5 bases). This CDR3 has 14 amino acids. Germline V CDR1 and CDR2: MNHEY, SVGEGT. V was shortened by 2 bases and J by 5 bases, with 12 bases between the two germline ends.

CDR3 region: CASMEGVTEAFF. The CDR3 DNA reads as TGTGCCAGCATGGAGGGGGTCACTGAAGCTTTCTTT. The chain is built from TRBV6-2 or TRBV6-3 and TRBJ1-1; a possible D gene is TRBD1 (6 bases). The V and J ends lost 7 bases and 4 bases respectively, with 10 bases between them. In germline, CDR1 is MNHEY, CDR2 SVGEGT. CDR3 length equals 12 residues.

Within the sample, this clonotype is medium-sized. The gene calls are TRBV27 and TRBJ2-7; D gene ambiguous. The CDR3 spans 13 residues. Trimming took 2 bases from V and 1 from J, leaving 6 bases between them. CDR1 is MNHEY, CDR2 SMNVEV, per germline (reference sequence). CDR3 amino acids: CASSLGLSYEQYF. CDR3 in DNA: TGTGCCAGCAGTTTAGGCTTATCCTACGAGCAGTACTTC.

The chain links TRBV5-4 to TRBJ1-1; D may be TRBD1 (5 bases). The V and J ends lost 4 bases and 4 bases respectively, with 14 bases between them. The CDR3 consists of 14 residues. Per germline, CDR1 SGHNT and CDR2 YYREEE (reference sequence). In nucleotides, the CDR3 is TGTGCCAGCAGCCTGGGGGTGGTGAGCACTGAAGCTTTCTTT. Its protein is CASSLGVVSTEAFF.

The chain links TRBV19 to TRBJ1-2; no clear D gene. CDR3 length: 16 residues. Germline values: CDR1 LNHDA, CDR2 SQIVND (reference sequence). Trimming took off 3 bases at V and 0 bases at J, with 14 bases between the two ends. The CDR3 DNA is TGTGCCAGTAGTATTGGAGCAGTGGGGTCTAACTATGGCTACACCTTC. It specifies CASSIGAVGSNYGYTF.

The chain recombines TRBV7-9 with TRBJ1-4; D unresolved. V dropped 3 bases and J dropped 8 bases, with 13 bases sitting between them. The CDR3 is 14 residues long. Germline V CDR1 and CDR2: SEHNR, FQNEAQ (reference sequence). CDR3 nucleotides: TGTGCCAGCAGCTTCCAAGGGCCGAGGGAAAAACTGTTTTTT. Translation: CASSFQGPREKLFF.

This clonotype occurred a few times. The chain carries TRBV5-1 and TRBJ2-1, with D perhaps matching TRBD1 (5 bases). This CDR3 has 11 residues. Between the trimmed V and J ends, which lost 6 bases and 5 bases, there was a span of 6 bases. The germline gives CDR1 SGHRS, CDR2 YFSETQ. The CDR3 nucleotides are TGCGCCAGCATGGACAACAATGAGCAGTTCTTC. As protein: CASMDNNEQFF.

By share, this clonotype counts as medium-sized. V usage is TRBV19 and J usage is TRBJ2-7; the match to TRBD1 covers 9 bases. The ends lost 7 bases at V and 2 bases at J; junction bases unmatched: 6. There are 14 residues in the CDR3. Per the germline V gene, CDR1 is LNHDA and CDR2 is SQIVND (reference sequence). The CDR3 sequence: CASNTGTGPYEQYF. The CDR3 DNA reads TGTGCCAGTAACACTGGGACAGGGCCCTACGAGCAGTACTTC.

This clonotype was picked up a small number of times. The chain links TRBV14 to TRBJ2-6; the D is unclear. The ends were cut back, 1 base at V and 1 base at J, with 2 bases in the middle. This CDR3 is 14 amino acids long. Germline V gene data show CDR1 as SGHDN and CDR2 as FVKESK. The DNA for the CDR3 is TGTGCCAGCAGCCAAGTATCTGGGGCCAACGTCCTGACTTTC. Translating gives CASSQVSGANVLTF.

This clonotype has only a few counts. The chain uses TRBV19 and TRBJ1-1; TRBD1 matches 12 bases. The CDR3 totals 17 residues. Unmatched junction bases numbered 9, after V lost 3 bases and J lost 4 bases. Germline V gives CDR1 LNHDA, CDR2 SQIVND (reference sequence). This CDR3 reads CASSILPGQGASTEAFF. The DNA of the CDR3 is TGTGCCAGTAGTATTTTACCGGGACAGGGGGCGAGCACTGAAGCTTTCTTT.

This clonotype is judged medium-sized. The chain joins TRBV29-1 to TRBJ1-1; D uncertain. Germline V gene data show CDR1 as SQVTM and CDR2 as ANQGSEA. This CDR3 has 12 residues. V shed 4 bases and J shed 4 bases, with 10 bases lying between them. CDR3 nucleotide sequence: TGCAGCGTTGCCGGCTGGTTCACTGAAGCTTTCTTT. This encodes CSVAGWFTEAFF.

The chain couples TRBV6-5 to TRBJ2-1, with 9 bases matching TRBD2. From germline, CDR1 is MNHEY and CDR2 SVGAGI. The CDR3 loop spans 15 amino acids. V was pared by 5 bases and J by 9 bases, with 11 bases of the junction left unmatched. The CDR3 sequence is CASSEIAGVIGEQFF. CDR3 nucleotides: TGTGCCAGCAGTGAGATAGCGGGAGTTATCGGTGAGCAGTTCTTC.

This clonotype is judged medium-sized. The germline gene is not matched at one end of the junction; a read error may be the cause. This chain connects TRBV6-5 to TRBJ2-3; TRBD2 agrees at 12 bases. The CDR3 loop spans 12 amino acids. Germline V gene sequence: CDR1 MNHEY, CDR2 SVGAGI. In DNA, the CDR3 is TGTGCCAGCAGCCGACTAGCGGGGGCGTCGTGTTGG. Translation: CASSRLAGASCW.

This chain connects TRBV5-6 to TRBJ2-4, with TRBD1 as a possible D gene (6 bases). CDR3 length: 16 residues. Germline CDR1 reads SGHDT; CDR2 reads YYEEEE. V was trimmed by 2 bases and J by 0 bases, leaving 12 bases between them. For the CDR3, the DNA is TGTGCCAGCAGCTTTAGGACAGCCCTAGCCAAAAACATTCAGTACTTC. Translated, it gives CASSFRTALAKNIQYF. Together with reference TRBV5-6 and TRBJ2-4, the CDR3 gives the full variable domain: DAGVTQSPTHLIKTRGQQVTLRCSPKSGHDTVSWYQQALGQGPQFIFQYYEEEERQRGNFPDRFSGHQFPNYSSELNVNALLLGDSALYLCASSFRTALAKNIQYFGAGTRLSVL.

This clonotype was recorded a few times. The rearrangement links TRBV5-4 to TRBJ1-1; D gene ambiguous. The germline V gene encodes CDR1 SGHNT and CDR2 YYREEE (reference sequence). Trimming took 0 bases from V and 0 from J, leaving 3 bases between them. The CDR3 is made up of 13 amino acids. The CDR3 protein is CASSLGVNTEAFF. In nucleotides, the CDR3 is TGTGCCAGCAGCTTGGGGGTGAACACTGAAGCTTTCTTT.

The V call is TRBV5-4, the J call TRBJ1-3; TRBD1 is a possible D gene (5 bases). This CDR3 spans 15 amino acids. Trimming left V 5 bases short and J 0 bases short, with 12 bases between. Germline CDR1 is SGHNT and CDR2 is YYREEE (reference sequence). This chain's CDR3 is CASSSRGSSGNTIYF. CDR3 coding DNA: TGTGCCAGCAGTTCCCGGGGGAGCTCTGGAAACACCATATATTTT.

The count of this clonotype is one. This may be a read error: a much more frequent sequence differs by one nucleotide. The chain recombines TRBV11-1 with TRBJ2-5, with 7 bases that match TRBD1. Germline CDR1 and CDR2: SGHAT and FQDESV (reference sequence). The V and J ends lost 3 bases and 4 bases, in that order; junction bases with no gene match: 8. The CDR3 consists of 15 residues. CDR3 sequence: CASSFDRDVRETQYF. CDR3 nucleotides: TGTGCCAGCAGCTTCGACAGGGACGTCCGAGAGACCCAGTACTTC.